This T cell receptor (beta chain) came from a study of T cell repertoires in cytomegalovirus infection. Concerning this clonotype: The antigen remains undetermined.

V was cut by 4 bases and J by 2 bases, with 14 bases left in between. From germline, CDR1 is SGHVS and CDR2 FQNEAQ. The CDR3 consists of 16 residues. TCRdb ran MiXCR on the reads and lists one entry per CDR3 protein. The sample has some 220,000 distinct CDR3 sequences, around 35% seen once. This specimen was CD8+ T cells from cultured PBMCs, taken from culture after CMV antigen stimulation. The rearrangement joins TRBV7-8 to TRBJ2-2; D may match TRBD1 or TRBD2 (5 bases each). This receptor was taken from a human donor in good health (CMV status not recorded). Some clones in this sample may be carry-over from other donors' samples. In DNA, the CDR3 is TGTGCCAGCAGCTCCCGGGGACCCGTCAACACCGGGGAGCTGTTTTTT. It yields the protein CASSSRGPVNTGELFF.